This T cell receptor (beta chain) was found in a study of beta chain features in type 1 diabetes. Study-level results: PCR, the amplification step, might favor shorter templates, equally in patients and controls. Since sequencing was performed on cDNA, cells with high TCR expression could be over-represented.

TCRB transcripts that were expressed got sequenced, as all of the isolated RNA had been reverse transcribed. Sequenced by immunoSEQ multiplex PCR; TCRdb stores in-frame clones only, minus some. The sample holds around 400,000 clones; approximately 16% are singletons and the top ten take approximately 0.019%. In the case of this clone: What it binds is unknown.

V dropped 6 bases and J dropped 3; count of bases not matched to a gene: 8. The germline gives CDR1 MRHNA, CDR2 SNTAGT. CDR3 length: 14 amino acids. The clonotype comes from a woman younger than 30 in good health. This rearrangement joins TRBV6-4 to TRBJ2-7, with 7 bases aligning to TRBD1. Sequenced material: naive CD4+ T cells from blood. CDR3 region: CASRATGQRYEQYF. Written as DNA, the CDR3 is TGTGCCAGCAGAGCCACGGGACAGCGCTACGAGCAGTACTTC.